This record looks at one TCR beta chain sequence and its context. Its antigen is currently unknown. This table comes from immunoSEQ multiplex PCR, and its TCRdb copy is limited to in-frame clones, with some not included. The sample lists roughly 56,000 clones; 89% were seen once. This sample was taken from a study of cytomegalovirus exposure and HLA in healthy donors. General study points: Through in vitro validation, three CMV-associated chains were shown to be specific for CMV antigens.

Germline lookup yields CDR1 MNHNY and CDR2 SVGAGI (reference sequence). CDR3 length: 13 residues. Trimming shortened V by 6 bases and J by 2 bases, and 10 bases separated the two germline ends. The TCR originated in a woman under 30 in good health and CMV-seronegative. The sample consisted of PBMCs. The genes are TRBV6-6 and TRBJ1-2; D might be TRBD1 (6 bases). CDR3 DNA: TGTGCCAGCAGCCGTACAGGGAACTATGGCTACACCTTC. Protein product: CASSRTGNYGYTF.